Detailed here is one T cell receptor (beta chain). Its cognate antigen is unknown. The CDR3 sequence is 13 residues long. V lost 3 bases and J lost 4, with 12 bases in between. Germline loops: CDR1 SQVTM, CDR2 ANQGSEA. The data were produced by immunoSEQ multiplex PCR, yet TCRdb's version contains in-frame clones alone and is incomplete. The sample holds more than 150,000 clones, more than 75% seen once. This specimen comes from a study of T cell responses to AZD1222 COVID-19 vaccine. Study-wide findings and caveats: Recipients of AZD1222 seropositive at baseline numbered only six or seven. The study found Spike-specific TCR breadth and depth rose after two AZD1222 doses. Reportedly, close to half of spike-specific TCRs are directed against unmutated variant regions.

This clonotype originated in an adult who received the AZD1222 COVID-19 vaccine. The source was peripheral blood, collected 28 days after the second AZD1222 dose. The rearrangement links TRBV29-1 to TRBJ1-2; a weak D match, TRBD1 (5 bases). In DNA form, the CDR3 reads TGCAGCGTTGAGCCAGACAGTTCCTATGGCTACACCTTC. Residues: CSVEPDSSYGYTF.